A single sample gave rise to the 13 T cell receptor beta chains below, sequenced in a study of blood T cell repertoires in COVID-19 (TCRdb year 2020). Library generation was performed with the immunoSEQ multiplex PCR assay. Here the immuneACCESS table is served through TCRdb, limited to in-frame sequences with V and J called. Missing clones are a known gap in these copies; in checked studies unresolved V genes cover under half, and the rest lacks a known reason. The sample table holds some 520,000 clones, of which 80% to 90% were seen once. The top ten clonotypes cover roughly 0.84% of the sample. Sequences were obtained from peripheral blood. The receptors shown here come from a man between 18 and 35 years old with COVID-19, enrolled during active disease.

This clone was detected a few times. The rearrangement links TRBV7-9 to TRBJ2-2; 14 bases align to TRBD2. Germline V lookup: CDR1 SEHNR, CDR2 FQNEAQ (reference sequence). The CDR3 is made up of 18 amino acids. V was clipped by 0 bases and J by 1 base; unmatched bases: 1. CDR3 bases: TGTGCCAGCAGCTTAGCGACTAGCGGGAGGGGGAACACCGGGGAGCTGTTTTTT. Translating gives CASSLATSGRGNTGELFF.

This clone has more than one count but fewer than ten. V is TRBV19 and J is TRBJ2-7; TRBD1 agrees at 7 bases. V was pared by 3 bases and J by 3 bases, with 5 bases of the junction left unmatched. Looked up from germline, CDR1 is LNHDA and CDR2 is SQIVND (reference sequence). The length of the CDR3 is 14 residues. The CDR3 is CASSIGPGGYEQYF. Here the CDR3 DNA reads TGTGCCAGTAGTATCGGTCCAGGGGGCTACGAGCAGTACTTC.

This clone was seen once. The V call is TRBV5-1, the J call TRBJ2-4; 8 nucleotides match TRBD1. Germline CDR1 reads SGHRS; CDR2 reads YFSETQ. CDR3 length equals 15 residues. V shed 7 bases and J 6 bases; nucleotides not matched to a gene: 12. Written as DNA, the CDR3 is TGCGCCAGCGGCCTAGACAGGGGTTCGGGAAACATTCAGTACTTC. It specifies CASGLDRGSGNIQYF. Full variable domain (missing parts from reference TRBV5-1 and TRBJ2-4): KAGVTQTPRYLIKTRGQQVTLSCSPISGHRSVSWYQQTPGQGLQFLFEYFSETQRNKGNFPGRFSGRQFSNSRSEMNVSTLELGDSALYLCASGLDRGSGNIQYFGAGTRLSVL.

This clone was seen more than once but under ten times. CDR3: CASSRGGTDTQYF. DNA for the CDR3: TGTGCCAGCAGCCGGGGGGGCACAGATACGCAGTATTTT. The chain joins TRBV4-2 to TRBJ2-3; D is possibly TRBD2 (6 bases). The CDR3 sequence is 13 residues long. V was clipped by 4 bases and J by 1 base, with 6 bases between them. Germline lookup yields CDR1 LGHNA and CDR2 YNFKEQ.

The chain recombines TRBV6-5 with TRBJ2-1, with D maybe TRBD1 (5 bases). Germline loops: CDR1 MNHEY, CDR2 SVGAGI. Trimming removed 7 bases from V and 8 bases from J, with 18 bases in between. There are 14 residues in the CDR3. The CDR3 DNA reads as TGTGCCAGCACCCTTTGGCCAGGGATGGATGAGCAGTTCTTC. Amino acid sequence: CASTLWPGMDEQFF.

The CDR3 protein is CASSPGDTQYF. Written as DNA, the CDR3 is TGCGCCAGCAGTCCCGGAGATACGCAGTATTTT. This rearrangement joins TRBV10-1 to TRBJ2-3, with D hard to call. The CDR3 has 11 residues. The V end lost 5 bases, the J end lost 5 bases, and 5 bases lay between the germline ends. Germline CDR1 and CDR2: WNHNN and SYGVQD (reference sequence).

The J gene is TRBJ1-2, the V gene TRBV2; D may be TRBD1 (5 bases). The V gene's germline CDR1 is SNHLY and CDR2 FYNNEI. This CDR3 has 18 residues. The germline V and J ends were trimmed by 6 bases and 0 bases, with 23 bases remaining between them. The CDR3 reads CASRVHGEGRGANYGYTF. The CDR3 nucleotides read TGTGCCAGCAGGGTACACGGGGAGGGGAGGGGTGCTAACTATGGCTACACCTTC.

The rearrangement uses TRBV6-6 and TRBJ2-7; D is ambiguous. The CDR3 sequence is 13 residues long. V was cut by 5 bases and J by 6 bases, with 14 bases left in between. The germline V gene encodes CDR1 MNHNY and CDR2 SVGAGI (reference sequence). CDR3 residues: CASSPRFEAEQYF. The CDR3 coding sequence is TGTGCCAGCAGTCCTCGATTTGAGGCCGAGCAGTACTTC.

The CDR3 loop is CASYSWPGQPQHF. CDR3 DNA: TGTGCCAGCTACTCGTGGCCAGGGCAGCCCCAGCATTTT. The rearrangement links TRBV6-5 to TRBJ1-5; D may be TRBD1 (5 bases). This CDR3 contains 13 residues. V was shortened by 8 bases and J by 7 bases, with 15 bases between the two germline ends. Germline CDR1 is MNHEY and CDR2 is SVGAGI.

The rearrangement joins TRBV14 to TRBJ1-1, with D perhaps matching TRBD1 (5 bases). V was cut by 4 bases and J by 0 bases, with 9 bases left in between. The CDR3 covers 14 residues. CDR1 and CDR2 from the germline V gene are SGHDN and FVKESK. In nucleotides, the CDR3 is TGTGCCAGCAGCCGGGGCGGATTGAACACTGAAGCTTTCTTT. This codes for CASSRGGLNTEAFF.

This clone came up once. In nucleotides, the CDR3 is TGTGCCAGCAGTGAAAGGGGGTCTATTGGCGGGAGCCGGGGGGAGACCCAGTACTTC. Translation gives CASSERGSIGGSRGETQYF. The V gene is TRBV6-1, the J gene TRBJ2-5, with D possibly TRBD2 on 7 matching bases. The V end was cut by 2 bases, the J end by 5 bases, with 27 bases between. The germline V gene encodes CDR1 MNHNS and CDR2 SASEGT. The CDR3 consists of 19 residues.

V and J are TRBV4-1 and TRBJ1-1; possibly TRBD1 for D (5 bases). Per the germline V gene, CDR1 is MGHRA and CDR2 is YSYEKL. V lost 6 bases and J lost 2, with 13 bases in between. The CDR3 runs 14 residues. The CDR3 loop reads CASRGLSGNTEAFF. The CDR3 nucleotides read TGCGCCAGCAGGGGACTATCGGGCAACACTGAAGCTTTCTTT.

V gene TRBV15 combines with J gene TRBJ2-1, with 11 bases matching TRBD1. With V trimmed by 3 bases and J by 3 bases, 4 bases remained unmatched. CDR1 and CDR2 from the germline V gene are LNHNV and YYDKDF (reference sequence). This CDR3 spans 16 amino acids. The CDR3 sequence: CATSRLGTGGYNEQFF. In nucleotides, the CDR3 is TGTGCCACCAGCAGGTTAGGGACAGGGGGCTACAATGAGCAGTTCTTC.